Reported below is one T cell receptor (beta chain). Its antigen remains unknown. The data stem from a study of T cell responses to AZD1222 COVID-19 vaccine. The wider study: Second-dose intervals near 4 or 12 weeks were combined.

The method was immunoSEQ multiplex PCR; TCRdb's version includes in-frame clones alone and lacks a portion of them. This table has some 150,000 clones, roughly nine tenths appearing once. Study-wide points: Donors were mostly white British, more females; clonal diversity possibly underestimated. Seropositive status at baseline applied to only five to seven AZD1222 recipients.

The sample here was peripheral blood, taken on day 0 of AZD1222 vaccination. The receptor comes from an adult in good health.

The CDR3 sequence is CASSSGNNEQFF. DNA for the CDR3: TGTGCCAGCAGTTCAGGGAACAATGAGCAGTTCTTC. The chain couples TRBV28 to TRBJ2-1; a weak D match, TRBD1 (5 bases). Germline loops: CDR1 MDHEN, CDR2 SYDVKM. The CDR3 is made up of 12 amino acids. The V and J ends lost 4 bases and 5 bases respectively, with 6 bases between them.